This T cell receptor (beta chain) was recovered during a study of blood T cell repertoires in COVID-19. The overall study: COVID-19 samples collected from the United States, Italy and Spain covered acute and convalescent phases. In each case, the material was cDNA or gDNA derived from T cells, B-cell-depleted T cells, or PBMCs.

In the authors' methods: Researchers report that nucleated cell counts were estimated from reference gene primer amplification. Repertoires were generated with immunoSEQ multiplex PCR, while TCRdb's copy carries only in-frame clones and drops some. V, J and clone size were drawn from that table, and D and trimming were deduced from the DNA. The data show 190,000 or so clones, more than 75% seen once. Germline V gene lookup returns CDR1 SGHVS and CDR2 FQNEAQ. Unmatched junction bases numbered 3, after V lost 10 bases and J lost 4 bases. This CDR3 spans 13 amino acids. This clone showed up just a few times.

V is TRBV7-8 and J is TRBJ2-3; 12 bases match TRBD2. Input material: peripheral blood. This clonotype originated in a woman in her late teens or twenties who had recovered from COVID-19. As DNA, the CDR3 is TGTGCCACCGGACTAGCGGGATCAGATACGCAGTATTTT. Amino acid sequence: CATGLAGSDTQYF.